This T cell receptor beta chain was retrieved from a study of T cells in Graves' hyperthyroidism and ophthalmopathy. The source material, RNA transcripts, was used to amplify TCR beta CDR3 regions. The TCR CDR3 was amplified in a first-round RT-PCR using the HTBI primer set. MiXCR, applied by TCRdb to the multiplex PCR reads, yields one record per CDR3 protein. The table has around 720,000 distinct CDR3 sequences, over 35% seen once. This CDR3 is built from 15 residues. Trimming pared 4 bases from V and 4 bases from J, leaving 16 bases between. Looked up from germline, CDR1 is LNHDA and CDR2 is SQIVND (reference sequence). The table lists this clonotype with many counts.

The source of this sequence is a woman aged 40 to 49 with Graves' hyperthyroidism. The sequenced material came from blood. The chain carries TRBV19 and TRBJ2-5; D tentatively fits TRBD1 or TRBD2 (5 bases each). For the CDR3, the DNA is TGTGCCAGTAGTACCCAGGGCTTAGGAGGAGAGACCCAGTACTTC. Encoded protein: CASSTQGLGGETQYF. Full variable domain (rest looked up from reference TRBV19 and TRBJ2-5): DGGITQSPKYLFRKEGQNVTLSCEQNLNHDAMYWYRQDPGQGLRLIYYSQIVNDFQKGDIAEGYSVSREKKESFPLTVTSAQKNPTAFYLCASSTQGLGGETQYFGPGTRLLVL.